These 32 T cell receptor beta chains originate from one sample sequenced in a study of graft-versus-host responses after intestinal transplantation. TCRdb's copy holds only in-frame clones and misses some; the assay was immunoSEQ multiplex PCR. Here the sample spans tens of thousands of clones, about 45% being singletons. The study plated around 200,000 CFSE-labeled responders with around 200,000 irradiated, violet-dye-labeled stimulators. Sequenced here: alloreactive CD8+ T cells from a mixed lymphocyte reaction culture, sampled before transplantation. Subset: CFSE-low proliferating T cells sorted from approximately six-day pre-transplant mixed lymphocyte reaction (GvH or HvG direction). These receptors originate from a human patient who was an organ donor for intestinal transplantation.

The chain joins TRBV5-4 to TRBJ2-7; D is uncertain. Germline values: CDR1 SGHNT, CDR2 YYREEE (reference sequence). This CDR3 is 16 amino acids long. Trimming took off 3 bases at V and 5 bases at J, with 21 bases between the two ends. As DNA, the CDR3 is TGTGCCAGCAGCTCGGCGGTGAGTACGGGTGGCGACGAGCAGTACTTC. Encoded protein: CASSSAVSTGGDEQYF.

This clone was recorded a few times. The chain uses TRBV2 and TRBJ1-1; D is undetermined. Germline loops: CDR1 SNHLY, CDR2 FYNNEI. V was shortened by 1 base and J by 6 bases, with 9 bases between the two germline ends. The CDR3 loop spans 13 amino acids. In nucleotides, the CDR3 is TGTGCCAGCAGTGAAGTTAGGTACGCTGAAGCTTTCTTT. Amino acids: CASSEVRYAEAFF.

The chain links TRBV27 to TRBJ1-2, with TRBD1 as a possible D gene (5 bases). There are 14 residues in the CDR3. V gave up 6 bases and J gave up 4 bases, with 15 bases separating them. CDR1 and CDR2 (germline): MNHEY, SMNVEV (reference sequence). The CDR3: CASRTSAGGYGYTF. For the CDR3, the DNA is TGTGCCAGCAGGACCTCCGCCGGGGGCTATGGCTACACCTTC.

This clone occurred a few times. The chain links TRBV2 to TRBJ2-1; 8 bases are a match to TRBD1. Germline V gene lookup returns CDR1 SNHLY and CDR2 FYNNEI. The J segment lost 6 bases and the V segment lost 0 bases, leaving 1 base of the junction unmatched. The CDR3 has 14 amino acids. The CDR3 bases are TGTGCCAGCAGTGAAGCTGACAGGGGCAATGAGCAGTTCTTC. It codes for CASSEADRGNEQFF. The whole variable domain, remainder taken from reference TRBV2 and TRBJ2-1, is EPEVTQTPSHQVTQMGQEVILRCVPISNHLYFYWYRQILGQKVEFLVSFYNNEISEKSEIFDDQFSVERPDGSNFTLKIRSTKLEDSAMYFCASSEADRGNEQFFGPGTRLTVL.

This clone appeared a few times. The chain carries TRBV7-2 and TRBJ1-2; 7 bases map to TRBD1. Germline V lookup: CDR1 SGHTA, CDR2 FQGNSA. V lost 1 base to trimming and J lost 4 bases; unmatched junction nucleotides: 0. The length of the CDR3 is 13 residues. The CDR3 loop reads CASSLGTGYGYTF. The CDR3 DNA reads as TGTGCCAGCAGCTTAGGGACAGGCTATGGCTACACCTTC.

This clone was found a few times. A much larger clone lies one base from this, so it may be a read error. The V and J genes are TRBV5-6 and TRBJ2-7; no definite D call. Germline V gene lookup returns CDR1 SGHDT and CDR2 YYEEEE. The CDR3 contains 15 residues. The V and J ends lost 2 bases and 6 bases respectively, with 18 bases between them. The CDR3 DNA follows: TGTGCCAGCAGCTTCCTTTCGGCTCCCCCCTCCGAGCAGTACTTC. Protein: CASSFLSAPPSEQYF.

J is TRBJ1-2 and V is TRBV4-1; 8 bases map to TRBD1. CDR1 is MGHRA and CDR2 is YSYEKL in the germline V gene. The V segment lost 0 bases and the J segment 4 bases; nucleotides outside the gene matches: 4. The CDR3 is made up of 15 amino acids. In DNA, the CDR3 is TGCGCCAGCAGCCAAGAGTGGACAGGGCTCTATGGCTACACCTTC. It is translated as CASSQEWTGLYGYTF.

The chain recombines TRBV18 with TRBJ2-5; maybe TRBD1 (6 bases). The germline V gene encodes CDR1 KGHSH and CDR2 LQKENI. The V gene lost 1 base and the J gene lost 7 bases, with 16 bases spanning the gap. The CDR3 contains 15 residues. CDR3 nucleotides: TGTGCCAGCTCACCACAACAGGGTTTTTTTGTGACCCAGTACTTC. It codes for CASSPQQGFFVTQYF.

The J gene is TRBJ1-5, the V gene TRBV28; 7 nucleotides line up with TRBD1. V trimming: 6 bases; J trimming: 1 base; junction bases outside the gene matches: 6. There are 15 residues in the CDR3. The V gene's germline CDR1 is MDHEN and CDR2 SYDVKM. CDR3 DNA sequence: TGTGCCAGCAGCTCTCCGGGACAGAGCAATCAGCCCCAGCATTTT. The encoded protein is CASSSPGQSNQPQHF. Filled out from reference TRBV28 and TRBJ1-5, the complete variable domain reads DVKVTQSSRYLVKRTGEKVFLECVQDMDHENMFWYRQDPGLGLRLIYFSYDVKMKEKGDIPEGYSVSREKKERFSLILESASTNQTSMYLCASSSPGQSNQPQHFGDGTRLSIL.

Judged by abundance, this clone is medium-sized. The chain combines TRBV6-7 with TRBJ2-7; TRBD1 matches 7 bases. TRBV6-7 counts as an open reading frame of uncertain function. The CDR3 totals 16 residues. Trimming cost V 8 bases and J 5 bases; bases outside gene matches: 18. CDR3 in amino acids: CASPDSLRGLFNEQYF. The CDR3 DNA reads as TGTGCCAGCCCCGACTCACTTAGGGGGCTCTTCAACGAGCAGTACTTC.

Here the CDR3 reads CASLIRVNTEAFF. CDR3 coding DNA: TGTGCCAGCCTAATCAGGGTTAACACTGAAGCTTTCTTT. The chain has TRBV5-6 and TRBJ1-1; TRBD1 might be the D (5 bases). This CDR3 region has 13 residues. Germline values: CDR1 SGHDT, CDR2 YYEEEE. V was trimmed by 7 bases and J by 2 bases, leaving 12 bases between them.

V usage is TRBV29-1 and J usage is TRBJ2-2; D gene ambiguous. The CDR3 has 12 amino acids. The germline CDR1 and CDR2 sequences are SQVTM and ANQGSEA. The V end was cut by 3 bases, the J end by 4 bases, with 6 bases between. CDR3 sequence: CSVDQGTGELFF. The CDR3 coding sequence is TGCAGCGTTGATCAAGGCACCGGGGAGCTGTTTTTT.

This clone appeared a few times. This chain links TRBV7-8 with TRBJ1-1, with TRBD1 matching 8 bases. Germline V lookup: CDR1 SGHVS, CDR2 FQNEAQ. The CDR3 length is 14 residues. J lost 3 bases, V lost 5 bases, and 5 bases had no gene match. This chain's CDR3 is CASSGRGRDTEAFF. The DNA for the CDR3 is TGTGCCAGCAGCGGCAGGGGGCGGGACACTGAAGCTTTCTTT.

There are a few counts of this clone. V is TRBV9 and J is TRBJ2-7, with 8 bases that match TRBD1. The V gene's germline CDR1 is SGDLS and CDR2 YYNGEE. Trimming at V came to 4 bases and at J to 3 bases, leaving 9 bases not matched to a gene. This CDR3 is built from 15 residues. The CDR3 is CASSPYFGTGYEQYF. The DNA of the CDR3 is TGTGCCAGCAGCCCCTATTTTGGGACAGGCTACGAGCAGTACTTC.

V usage is TRBV9 and J usage is TRBJ2-1; 8 nucleotides match TRBD2. The junction had 17 bases not matched to a gene; V was cut back by 4 bases and J by 5 bases. Germline assignment: CDR1 SGDLS and CDR2 YYNGEE. CDR3 length equals 18 residues. In DNA, the CDR3 is TGTGCCAGCAGCCAGTCCTGGACTAGCCGCCCATACCACAATGAGCAGTTCTTC. It specifies CASSQSWTSRPYHNEQFF.

In its sample, this clone ranks as medium-sized. This sequence joins TRBV15 and TRBJ2-7; 9 bases are shared with TRBD1. J lost 4 bases, V lost 3 bases, and 4 bases had no gene match. CDR1 LNHNV and CDR2 YYDKDF come from the germline V gene (reference sequence). There are 14 residues in the CDR3. CDR3 sequence (DNA): TGTGCCACCAGCAGCGGACAGGGGATGTACGAGCAGTACTTC. As protein: CATSSGQGMYEQYF.

This clone was observed a few times. CDR3 in DNA: TGTGCCAGCACTCCGCTAGGGTCGTCCTACGAGCAGTACTTC. The encoded protein is CASTPLGSSYEQYF. The chain links TRBV6-5 to TRBJ2-7, with D unresolved. This CDR3 is built from 14 residues. Between the trimmed V and J ends, which lost 7 bases and 1 base, there was a span of 14 bases. Germline V gene lookup returns CDR1 MNHEY and CDR2 SVGAGI.

The V call is TRBV9, the J call TRBJ2-1; TRBD2 agrees at 8 bases. This CDR3 is 16 amino acids long. Losses at the gene ends were 0 bases for V and 8 bases for J; bases not matched to a gene: 10. Germline V gives CDR1 SGDLS, CDR2 YYNGEE. CDR3 sequence: CASSVESGSMYDEQFF. The DNA for the CDR3 is TGTGCCAGCAGCGTAGAGAGCGGGAGCATGTATGATGAGCAGTTCTTC.

This clone was recorded only once. This chain joins TRBV28 and TRBJ2-7; 9 bases agree with TRBD1. Germline V lookup: CDR1 MDHEN, CDR2 SYDVKM. The CDR3 is made up of 15 amino acids. Unmatched junction bases numbered 6, after V lost 4 bases and J lost 2 bases. The CDR3 loop is CASSSPQGAPYEQYF. CDR3 sequence (DNA): TGTGCCAGCAGTTCCCCACAGGGGGCCCCCTACGAGCAGTACTTC.

This chain uses TRBV19 with TRBJ1-1, with 8 bases that match TRBD1. CDR3 length: 13 residues. Per the germline V gene, CDR1 is LNHDA and CDR2 is SQIVND (reference sequence). Trimming cost V 6 bases and J 0 bases; bases outside gene matches: 0. The CDR3 coding sequence is TGTGCCAGTAGACAGGGGGTGAACACTGAAGCTTTCTTT. This encodes CASRQGVNTEAFF.

This clone has more than one count but fewer than ten. The V gene is TRBV6-6, the J gene TRBJ1-1; TRBD1 might be the D (6 bases). The CDR3 runs 14 residues. The germline V and J ends were trimmed by 5 bases and 1 base, with 11 bases remaining between them. Per the germline V gene, CDR1 is MNHNY and CDR2 is SVGAGI (reference sequence). The CDR3 bases are TGTGCCAGCAGTGCATACAGGGAGAACACTGAAGCTTTCTTT. Its protein product is CASSAYRENTEAFF.

This clone is medium-sized by share. The gene calls are TRBV4-2 and TRBJ2-7, with no clear D. Trimming removed 0 bases from V and 5 bases from J, with 5 bases in between. This CDR3 has 12 amino acids. Germline loops: CDR1 LGHNA, CDR2 YNFKEQ. The DNA of the CDR3 is TGTGCCAGCAGCCAAGAATTCCACGAGCAGTACTTC. Translation: CASSQEFHEQYF.

This clone is a singleton in its sample. Written as DNA, the CDR3 is TGTGCCAGCAGCTTGGCTGACAGGGGCCCCTTGGGTGAGCAGTTCTTC. Amino acid sequence: CASSLADRGPLGEQFF. This sequence joins TRBV5-4 and TRBJ2-1; 8 nucleotides align to TRBD1. Unmatched junction bases numbered 11, after V lost 0 bases and J lost 9 bases. The CDR3 extends over 16 amino acids. Germline lookup yields CDR1 SGHNT and CDR2 YYREEE (reference sequence).

In this sample, this clone turned up a few times. The genes are TRBV5-5 and TRBJ1-1; no clear D gene. CDR1 and CDR2 from the germline V gene are SGHKS and YYEKEE (reference sequence). V lost 5 bases, J lost 0 bases, and 8 bases lay in between. CDR3 size: 13 residues. As DNA, the CDR3 is TGTGCCAGCAGTTACGTCATGAACACTGAAGCTTTCTTT. Residues: CASSYVMNTEAFF.

The chain couples TRBV18 to TRBJ1-4, with unresolved D. V was clipped by 6 bases and J by 0 bases, with 17 bases between them. CDR3 length: 17 residues. Germline values: CDR1 KGHSH, CDR2 LQKENI. CDR3: CASSNKLHLATNEKLFF. The CDR3, as DNA: TGTGCCAGCTCGAATAAGCTGCATTTGGCAACTAATGAAAAACTGTTTTTT.

In regard to this clone: At one end the junction does not follow the germline gene, possibly because of a read error. The V gene is TRBV5-4, the J gene TRBJ2-5; 8 nucleotides line up with TRBD2. Germline V gene data show CDR1 as SGHNT and CDR2 as YYREEE (reference sequence). The CDR3 is made up of 15 amino acids. The CDR3 reads CASSQDTSGQETQYF. The CDR3 nucleotides are TGCGCCAGCAGCCAAGATACTAGCGGACAAGAGACCCAGTACTTC. Based on the CDR3 plus reference TRBV5-4 and TRBJ2-5, the full variable domain is ETGVTQSPTHLIKTRGQQVTLRCSSQSGHNTVSWYQQALGQGPQFIFQYYREEENGRGNFPPRFSGLQFPNYSSELNVNALELDDSALYLCASSQDTSGQETQYFGPGTRLLVL.

J is TRBJ2-5 and V is TRBV6-5; a possible D gene is TRBD2 (5 bases). Trimming cost V 6 bases and J 1 base, with 12 bases left between them. Germline-derived CDR1 and CDR2 are MNHEY and SVGAGI. This CDR3 spans 14 amino acids. In DNA form, the CDR3 reads TGTGCCAGCAGCCACACGGGGTCCCAAGAGACCCAGTACTTC. This encodes CASSHTGSQETQYF.

This chain joins TRBV4-2 and TRBJ2-2, with unresolved D. Germline CDR1 is LGHNA and CDR2 is YNFKEQ. The CDR3 is 13 amino acids. V lost 4 bases, J lost 2 bases, and 5 bases lay in between. CDR3 residues: CASSLPNTGELFF. The CDR3 region has the DNA TGTGCCAGCAGCCTCCCTAACACCGGGGAGCTGTTTTTT.

The chain carries TRBV12-5 and TRBJ2-2; D not certain. This CDR3 spans 14 amino acids. V was shortened by 5 bases and J by 1 base, with 8 bases between the two germline ends. The V gene's germline CDR1 is LGHNT and CDR2 FRNRAP. CDR3 DNA: TGTGCTAGTGGTCTGCAGAAGAACACCGGGGAGCTGTTTTTT. Protein product: CASGLQKNTGELFF.

This clone occurred a few times. The sample contains more than one DNA sequence encoding this CDR3. The chain combines TRBV9 with TRBJ2-7, with 8 bases lining up with TRBD2. The CDR3 runs 14 residues. With V trimmed by 0 bases and J by 3 bases, 2 bases remained unmatched. Germline lookup yields CDR1 SGDLS and CDR2 YYNGEE. The chain's CDR3 is CASSVGLAGYEQYF. The CDR3 coding sequence is TGTGCCAGCAGCGTAGGGCTAGCGGGCTACGAGCAGTACTTC.

Only one count was recorded for this clone. This chain connects TRBV4-1 to TRBJ1-5; D is ambiguous. CDR1 MGHRA and CDR2 YSYEKL come from the germline V gene. Trimming left V 0 bases short and J 0 bases short, with 9 bases between. This CDR3 is built from 16 residues. CDR3 in amino acids: CASSQEGQNSNQPQHF. The CDR3 bases are TGCGCCAGCAGCCAAGAAGGGCAGAATAGCAATCAGCCCCAGCATTTT.

This clone was seen a handful of times. This sequence joins TRBV7-9 and TRBJ1-2; no clear D gene. The CDR3 loop spans 12 amino acids. Deletions cut 3 bases from V and 4 bases from J, with 6 bases between. Germline assignment: CDR1 SEHNR and CDR2 FQNEAQ (reference sequence). CDR3 loop: CASSFSIYGYTF. CDR3 sequence (DNA): TGTGCCAGCAGCTTTTCCATCTATGGCTACACCTTC.